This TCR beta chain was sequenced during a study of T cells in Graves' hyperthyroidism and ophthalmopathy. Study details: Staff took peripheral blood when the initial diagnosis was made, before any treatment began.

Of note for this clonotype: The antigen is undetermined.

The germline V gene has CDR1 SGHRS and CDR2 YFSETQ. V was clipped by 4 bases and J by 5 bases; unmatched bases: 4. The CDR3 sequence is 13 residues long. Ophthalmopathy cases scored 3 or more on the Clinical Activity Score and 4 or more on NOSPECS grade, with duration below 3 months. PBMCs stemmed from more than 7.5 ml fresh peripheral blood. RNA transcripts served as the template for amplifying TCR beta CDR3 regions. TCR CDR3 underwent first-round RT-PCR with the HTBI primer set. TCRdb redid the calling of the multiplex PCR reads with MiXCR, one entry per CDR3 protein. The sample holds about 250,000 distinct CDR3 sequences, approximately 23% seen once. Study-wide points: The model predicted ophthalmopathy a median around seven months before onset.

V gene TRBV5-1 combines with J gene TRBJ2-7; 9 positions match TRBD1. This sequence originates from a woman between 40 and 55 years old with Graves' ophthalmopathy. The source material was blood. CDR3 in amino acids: CASSGQGFHEQYF. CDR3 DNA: TGCGCCAGCAGCGGACAGGGGTTCCACGAGCAGTACTTC. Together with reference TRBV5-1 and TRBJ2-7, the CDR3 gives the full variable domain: KAGVTQTPRYLIKTRGQQVTLSCSPISGHRSVSWYQQTPGQGLQFLFEYFSETQRNKGNFPGRFSGRQFSNSRSEMNVSTLELGDSALYLCASSGQGFHEQYFGPGTRLTVT.